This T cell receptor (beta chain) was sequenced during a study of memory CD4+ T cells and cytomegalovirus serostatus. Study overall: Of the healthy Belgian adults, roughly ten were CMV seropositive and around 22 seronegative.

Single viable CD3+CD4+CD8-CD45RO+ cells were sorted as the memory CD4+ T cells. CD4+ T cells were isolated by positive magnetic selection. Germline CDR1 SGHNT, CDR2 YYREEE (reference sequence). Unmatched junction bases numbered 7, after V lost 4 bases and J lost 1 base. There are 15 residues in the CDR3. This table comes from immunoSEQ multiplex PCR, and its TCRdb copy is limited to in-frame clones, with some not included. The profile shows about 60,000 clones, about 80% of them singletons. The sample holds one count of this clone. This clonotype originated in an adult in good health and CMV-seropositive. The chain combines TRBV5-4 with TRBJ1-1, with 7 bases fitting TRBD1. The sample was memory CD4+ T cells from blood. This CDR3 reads CASSPGQGGNTEAFF. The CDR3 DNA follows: TGTGCCAGCAGCCCGGGGCAGGGGGGGAACACTGAAGCTTTCTTT. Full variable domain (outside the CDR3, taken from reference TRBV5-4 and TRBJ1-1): ETGVTQSPTHLIKTRGQQVTLRCSSQSGHNTVSWYQQALGQGPQFIFQYYREEENGRGNFPPRFSGLQFPNYSSELNVNALELDDSALYLCASSPGQGGNTEAFFGQGTRLTVV.